This passage covers 18 T cell receptor beta chains from one sample sequenced in a study of OX40 agonist ivuxolimab in advanced cancers. The repertoire was sequenced with immunoSEQ multiplex PCR; TCRdb's copy has only in-frame clones and lacks some. Here the sample spans roughly 76,000 clones, 85% being singletons. The source was CD4+ or CD8+ T cells sorted from blood, collected in a trial of the OX40 agonist ivuxolimab. The receptors come from an adult with an advanced solid tumor such as melanoma, head and neck, liver or kidney cancer.

The CDR3 spells CASSPRSGGSSYNSPLHF. CDR3 bases: TGTGCCAGCAGCCCTCGATCGGGGGGAAGCTCCTATAATTCACCCCTCCACTTT. The chain uses TRBV11-2 and TRBJ1-6, with D perhaps matching TRBD1 (5 bases). The CDR3 length is 18 residues. The V end was cut by 5 bases, the J end by 0 bases, with 17 bases between. Germline values: CDR1 SGHAT, CDR2 FQNNGV. The full variable domain, with the rest looked up from reference TRBV11-2 and TRBJ1-6, is EAGVAQSPRYKIIEKRQSVAFWCNPISGHATLYWYQQILGQGPKLLIQFQNNGVVDDSQLPKDRFSAERLKGVDSTLKIQPAKLEDSAVYLCASSPRSGGSSYNSPLHFGNGTRLTVT.

This clone was seen a few times. V gene TRBV6-5 combines with J gene TRBJ2-7; 8 positions agree with TRBD2. V was pared by 6 bases and J by 3 bases, with 7 bases of the junction left unmatched. CDR3 length equals 14 residues. Germline V gene sequence: CDR1 MNHEY, CDR2 SVGAGI. Here the CDR3 reads CASSSGGIDYEQYF. CDR3 nucleotides: TGTGCCAGCAGCTCGGGGGGGATCGACTACGAGCAGTACTTC.

This chain uses TRBV5-1 with TRBJ2-6; D is uncertain. V was pared by 1 base and J by 0 bases, with 5 bases between. Germline CDR1 is SGHRS and CDR2 is YFSETQ. This CDR3 spans 15 amino acids. This CDR3 is CASSLLGSGANVLTF. CDR3 in DNA: TGCGCCAGCAGCTTGTTGGGCTCTGGGGCCAACGTCCTGACTTTC.

The V call is TRBV6-5, the J call TRBJ1-5; 10 bases align to TRBD1. There are 15 residues in the CDR3. Germline V lookup: CDR1 MNHEY, CDR2 SVGAGI. V lost 2 bases, J lost 7 bases, and 5 bases stayed unmatched. The CDR3 bases are TGTGCCAGCAGTTACCGGACAGGGGGTGGGCAGCCCCAGCATTTT. Translated, it gives CASSYRTGGGQPQHF.

The chain joins TRBV27 to TRBJ1-1; D may be TRBD1 (6 bases). The CDR3 contains 16 residues. V shed 5 bases and J shed 1 base, with 17 bases lying between them. The germline gives CDR1 MNHEY, CDR2 SMNVEV (reference sequence). CDR3 bases: TGTGCCAGCAGTCTTTTCTTAGGGGGATCGAACACTGAAGCTTTCTTT. Protein sequence: CASSLFLGGSNTEAFF.

This clone was seen a few times. The gene calls are TRBV19 and TRBJ1-3, with no clear D. The CDR3 covers 15 residues. Trimming took 2 bases from V and 0 from J, leaving 8 bases between them. Germline V CDR1 and CDR2: LNHDA, SQIVND (reference sequence). The CDR3, as DNA: TGTGCCAGTAGTATATATTTAGGCTCTGGAAACACCATATATTTT. Translated: CASSIYLGSGNTIYF.

This chain joins TRBV10-3 and TRBJ2-7; the match to TRBD1 covers 7 bases. Germline V CDR1 and CDR2: ENHRY, SYGVKD. Losses at the gene ends were 0 bases for V and 7 bases for J; bases not matched to a gene: 9. This CDR3 has 15 residues. The CDR3 DNA follows: TGTGCCATCAGTGAGTCGACAGGGTACCCGGGTGAGCAGTACTTC. Translation: CAISESTGYPGEQYF.

This chain uses TRBV5-1 with TRBJ2-5; 14 bases align to TRBD2. CDR1 SGHRS and CDR2 YFSETQ come from the germline V gene. V dropped 7 bases and J dropped 4; count of bases not matched to a gene: 9. The CDR3 has 16 amino acids. CDR3 loop: CASRTSGGTGGETQYF. Here the CDR3 DNA reads TGCGCCAGCCGGACTAGCGGGGGGACGGGCGGAGAGACCCAGTACTTC.

V gene TRBV5-4 combines with J gene TRBJ2-3, with 11 bases fitting TRBD2. Germline CDR1 SGHNT, CDR2 YYREEE (reference sequence). With 4 bases clipped from V and 6 bases from J, the junction kept 7 bases outside the gene matches. The CDR3 contains 15 residues. CDR3 amino acids: CASSRKLAGEDTQYF. CDR3 sequence (DNA): TGTGCCAGCAGCCGTAAACTAGCGGGAGAGGATACGCAGTATTTT.

V and J are TRBV5-6 and TRBJ1-2; D is unresolved. CDR1 is SGHDT, CDR2 YYEEEE, per germline. Deletions cut 3 bases from V and 2 bases from J, with 17 bases between. The length of the CDR3 is 16 residues. In DNA form, the CDR3 reads TGTGCCAGCAGCTCTGAACGGAGGCTACTGAACTATGGCTACACCTTC. Protein sequence: CASSSERRLLNYGYTF.

This clone was seen just once. This chain connects TRBV19 to TRBJ2-7; TRBD2 matches at 7 bases. With 3 bases clipped from V and 4 bases from J, the junction kept 9 bases outside the gene matches. Germline CDR1 is LNHDA and CDR2 is SQIVND (reference sequence). This CDR3 region has 15 residues. DNA of the CDR3: TGTGCCAGTAGTATGTCGGCTAGCGGTACGTACGAGCAGTACTTC. Encoded protein: CASSMSASGTYEQYF.

The chain employs TRBV5-6 and TRBJ2-3; tentatively, D is TRBD1 or TRBD2 (6 bases each). The V end lost 4 bases, the J end lost 4 bases, and 19 bases lay between the germline ends. This CDR3 region has 16 residues. Germline V gene data show CDR1 as SGHDT and CDR2 as YYEEEE. CDR3 sequence: CASSSYGGGGPDTQYF. CDR3 DNA sequence: TGTGCCAGCAGCAGCTACGGGGGCGGAGGCCCAGATACGCAGTATTTT. Variable domain in full (rest from reference TRBV5-6 and TRBJ2-3): DAGVTQSPTHLIKTRGQQVTLRCSPKSGHDTVSWYQQALGQGPQFIFQYYEEEERQRGNFPDRFSGHQFPNYSSELNVNALLLGDSALYLCASSSYGGGGPDTQYFGPGTRLTVL.

This clone was detected only once. Relative to the germline gene, one junction end is altered; a read error may explain this. This chain joins TRBV12-5 and TRBJ1-2; 7 positions agree with TRBD1. Germline V CDR1 and CDR2: LGHNT, FRNRAP. The CDR3 has 16 residues. CDR3 bases: TGTGCTAGTGATTTGACCCGGGACAGAAATAACTATGGCTACACCTTC. It specifies CASDLTRDRNNYGYTF.

The chain is built from TRBV19 and TRBJ1-2; weak D call: TRBD1 (5 bases). Germline CDR1 LNHDA, CDR2 SQIVND (reference sequence). The V gene lost 7 bases and the J gene lost 2 bases, with 14 bases spanning the gap. The CDR3 is 14 residues long. CDR3 nucleotide sequence: TGTGCCAGTACCCCACAGGCCTCCAACTATGGCTACACCTTC. This encodes CASTPQASNYGYTF.

The gene calls are TRBV19 and TRBJ2-2; 7 positions match TRBD1. The CDR3 consists of 16 residues. Per the germline V gene, CDR1 is LNHDA and CDR2 is SQIVND (reference sequence). The junction had 10 bases not matched to a gene; V was cut back by 5 bases and J by 4 bases. CDR3 amino acids: CASSVFRGSRTGELFF. Written as DNA, the CDR3 is TGTGCCAGTAGTGTTTTCAGGGGGAGTCGCACCGGGGAGCTGTTTTTT.

The chain combines TRBV4-2 with TRBJ2-7; D unclear. Trimming cost V 1 base and J 3 bases, with 16 bases left between them. This CDR3 is 16 amino acids long. Germline assignment: CDR1 LGHNA and CDR2 YNFKEQ. The CDR3 DNA is TGTGCCAGCAGCCAAGCCGCGACGGGCGAGTTCTACGAGCAGTACTTC. Translation: CASSQAATGEFYEQYF.

The table lists this clone with a count of one. The chain employs TRBV7-3 and TRBJ2-3, with TRBD2 as a possible D gene (6 bases). CDR3 length: 14 residues. Germline values: CDR1 SGHTA, CDR2 FQGTGA. The ends were cut back, 0 bases at V and 4 bases at J, with 8 bases in the middle. The CDR3 DNA reads TGTGCCAGCAGCTTAACGCCTAGCGCAGATACGCAGTATTTT. Translating it yields CASSLTPSADTQYF. The whole variable domain, remainder taken from reference TRBV7-3 and TRBJ2-3, is GAGVSQTPSNKVTEKGKYVELRCDPISGHTALYWYRQSLGQGPEFLIYFQGTGAADDSGLPNDRFFAVRPEGSVSTLKIQRTERGDSAVYLCASSLTPSADTQYFGPGTRLTVL.

As regards this clone: A read error may produce the germline difference seen at one junction end. The chain carries TRBV7-9 and TRBJ1-2; weak D call: TRBD1 (5 bases). Germline V gene sequence: CDR1 SEHNR, CDR2 FQNEAQ (reference sequence). The CDR3 runs to 16 residues. CDR3 sequence (DNA): TGTGCCACCAGCCCAGGGCCCAGCGCTGCTAACTATGGCTACACCTTC. Translated: CATSPGPSAANYGYTF.